The 18 T cell receptor beta chains listed next were all sequenced from one sample in a study of OX40 agonist ivuxolimab in advanced cancers. Sequencing used immunoSEQ multiplex PCR; TCRdb keeps in-frame clones, though not all of them. The table records 35,000 or so clones, 89% of them present only once. The sequenced sample was CD4+ or CD8+ T cells sorted from blood, obtained in a trial of the OX40 agonist ivuxolimab. These receptors came from an adult with an advanced solid tumor such as melanoma, head and neck, liver or kidney cancer.

The chain has TRBV30 and TRBJ2-5; possibly TRBD2 for D (5 bases). Trimming took 0 bases from V and 6 from J, leaving 8 bases between them. This CDR3 is 12 amino acids long. Germline V gene sequence: CDR1 GTSNPN, CDR2 SVGIG (reference sequence). CDR3 nucleotides: TGTGCCTGGAGTGTTGGGAGCCAGACCCAGTACTTC. This encodes CAWSVGSQTQYF. The entire variable domain, with the rest obtained from reference TRBV30 and TRBJ2-5, is as follows: SQTIHQWPATLVQPVGSPLSLECTVEGTSNPNLYWYRQAAGRGLQLLFYSVGIGQISSEVPQNLSASRPQDRQFILSSKKLLLSDSGFYLCAWSVGSQTQYFGPGTRLLVL.

This chain connects TRBV9 to TRBJ2-1; 9 bases match TRBD2. Trimming removed 3 bases from V and 0 bases from J; junction bases left unmatched: 4. Germline V lookup: CDR1 SGDLS, CDR2 YYNGEE. The CDR3 totals 16 residues. For the CDR3, the DNA is TGTGCCAGCAGCGCCTATAGCGGGAGCTCCTACAATGAGCAGTTCTTC. Translated: CASSAYSGSSYNEQFF.

This clone was detected only a few times. The rearrangement joins TRBV6-5 to TRBJ1-1; 10 positions agree with TRBD1. This CDR3 region has 14 residues. Germline V gives CDR1 MNHEY, CDR2 SVGAGI. The J segment lost 11 bases and the V segment lost 4 bases, leaving 10 bases of the junction unmatched. This CDR3 reads CASSSPDRGRGAFF. The DNA for the CDR3 is TGTGCCAGCAGTTCCCCTGACAGGGGGCGCGGGGCTTTCTTT.

The count of this clone is one. The V and J genes are TRBV11-2 and TRBJ1-1; D might be TRBD1 (5 bases). V lost 1 base, J lost 11 bases, and 11 bases lay in between. Germline V gene data show CDR1 as SGHAT and CDR2 as FQNNGV. The CDR3 length is 12 residues. The CDR3 here is CASSLGGDEAFF. The CDR3 DNA sequence: TGTGCCAGCAGCTTAGGGGGGGATGAGGCTTTCTTT.

The chain uses TRBV7-9 and TRBJ2-1; D ambiguous. V was cut by 2 bases and J by 0 bases, with 11 bases left in between. The CDR3 loop spans 16 amino acids. The germline V gene encodes CDR1 SEHNR and CDR2 FQNEAQ (reference sequence). DNA of the CDR3: TGTGCCAGCAGCTTATCCAGAGGAAGCTCCTACAATGAGCAGTTCTTC. Translating it yields CASSLSRGSSYNEQFF.

The rearrangement uses TRBV6-5 and TRBJ2-3; D is possibly TRBD1 or TRBD2 (5 bases each). The length of the CDR3 is 14 residues. The V and J ends lost 6 bases and 4 bases respectively, with 14 bases between them. In germline, CDR1 is MNHEY, CDR2 SVGAGI. This chain's CDR3 is CASRAFGDADTQYF. The CDR3 DNA is TGTGCCAGCAGGGCATTCGGGGACGCAGATACGCAGTATTTT.

The sample holds one count of this clone. This chain uses TRBV6-5 with TRBJ2-7, with a possible D match to TRBD2 (5 bases). The CDR3 sequence is 16 residues long. Germline V lookup: CDR1 MNHEY, CDR2 SVGAGI. Trimming removed 0 bases from V and 3 bases from J, with 15 bases in between. This CDR3 reads CASSYSDPRVYYEQYF. The CDR3, as DNA: TGTGCCAGCAGTTACTCGGATCCGCGGGTCTACTACGAGCAGTACTTC.

V and J are TRBV18 and TRBJ1-1; D ambiguous. Between the trimmed V and J ends, which lost 1 base and 8 bases, there was a span of 14 bases. The CDR3 is made up of 14 amino acids. The V gene's germline CDR1 is KGHSH and CDR2 LQKENI. CDR3 sequence: CASSPLQSGEEAFF. As DNA, the CDR3 is TGTGCCAGCTCACCACTACAGTCCGGGGAGGAAGCTTTCTTT.

V usage is TRBV5-4 and J usage is TRBJ2-1; D is unresolved. This CDR3 has 11 residues. Trimming shortened V by 5 bases and J by 5 bases, and 5 bases separated the two germline ends. Looked up from germline, CDR1 is SGHNT and CDR2 is YYREEE (reference sequence). The CDR3 DNA is TGTGCCAGCAGGGCAGACAATGAGCAGTTCTTC. Its protein is CASRADNEQFF.

The chain has TRBV11-3 and TRBJ2-3; D gene uncertain. The CDR3 totals 14 residues. Germline V lookup: CDR1 SGHNT, CDR2 YENEEA. V was pared by 3 bases and J by 1 base, with 8 bases between. In nucleotides, the CDR3 is TGTGCCAGCAGCTTGGGGTGGGGCACAGATACGCAGTATTTT. Its protein product is CASSLGWGTDTQYF.

This rearrangement joins TRBV7-9 to TRBJ2-3; D unclear. Germline CDR1 is SEHNR and CDR2 is FQNEAQ (reference sequence). V lost 2 bases and J 6 bases, leaving 18 bases between the germline ends. CDR3 length: 16 residues. The CDR3 sequence: CASSLRFSGTWDTQYF. The DNA for the CDR3 is TGTGCCAGCAGCTTACGGTTCAGTGGTACGTGGGATACGCAGTATTTT.

The chain couples TRBV5-5 to TRBJ1-1; 8 bases agree with TRBD1. There are 14 residues in the CDR3. Germline CDR1 reads SGHKS; CDR2 reads YYEKEE (reference sequence). The V gene end was trimmed by 4 bases and the J gene end by 3 bases; junction bases not matched to a gene: 5. The CDR3 DNA is TGTGCCAGCAGCCCTCTACAGGGGGACACTGAAGCTTTCTTT. Protein: CASSPLQGDTEAFF.

The gene calls are TRBV10-1 and TRBJ2-1; 11 positions match TRBD2. Losses at the gene ends were 9 bases for V and 8 bases for J; bases not matched to a gene: 9. Per the germline V gene, CDR1 is WNHNN and CDR2 is SYGVQD (reference sequence). This CDR3 spans 14 amino acids. The CDR3 coding sequence is TGCGCCAGTTCAACTAGCGGGAGCACGTATGAGCAGTTCTTC. It encodes CASSTSGSTYEQFF.

This rearrangement joins TRBV28 to TRBJ2-6; the D is unclear. V lost 3 bases, J lost 2 bases, and 8 bases lay in between. Germline V gene lookup returns CDR1 MDHEN and CDR2 SYDVKM. The CDR3 contains 15 residues. Here the CDR3 reads CASSFAGPGANVLTF. DNA of the CDR3: TGTGCCAGCAGTTTCGCAGGACCTGGGGCCAACGTCCTGACTTTC.

The chain carries TRBV5-1 and TRBJ2-5; weak D call: TRBD1 (6 bases). CDR3 length: 15 amino acids. Germline V gives CDR1 SGHRS, CDR2 YFSETQ. The ends were cut back, 3 bases at V and 5 bases at J, with 17 bases in the middle. CDR3 in DNA: TGCGCCAGCAGCTCCCCACAGGGATACAGGGAGACCCAGTACTTC. Protein: CASSSPQGYRETQYF.

The V and J genes are TRBV5-1 and TRBJ2-2; D not certain. Germline CDR1 and CDR2: SGHRS and YFSETQ. Trimming stripped 1 base from V and 5 bases from J, with 6 bases between. This CDR3 is 13 amino acids long. CDR3: CASSLSLTGELFF. CDR3 DNA sequence: TGCGCCAGCAGCTTGAGCTTAACCGGGGAGCTGTTTTTT.

This clone was seen just once. The J gene is TRBJ2-1, the V gene TRBV4-2; TRBD2 matches at 8 bases. Trimming cost V 2 bases and J 7 bases; bases outside gene matches: 13. The CDR3 has 17 amino acids. CDR1 and CDR2 from the germline V gene are LGHNA and YNFKEQ. The CDR3 spells CASSQRSGGGNLNEQFF. The CDR3 DNA sequence: TGTGCCAGCAGCCAAAGGTCCGGGGGGGGAAATCTGAATGAGCAGTTCTTC.

CDR3 protein: CASSRTGLGNQPQHF. CDR3 sequence (DNA): TGTGCCAGCAGTCGGACAGGGCTTGGCAATCAGCCCCAGCATTTT. This rearrangement joins TRBV28 to TRBJ1-5; 8 nucleotides agree with TRBD1. Germline lookup yields CDR1 MDHEN and CDR2 SYDVKM. The junction had 5 bases not matched to a gene; V was cut back by 5 bases and J by 2 bases. The CDR3 spans 15 residues.